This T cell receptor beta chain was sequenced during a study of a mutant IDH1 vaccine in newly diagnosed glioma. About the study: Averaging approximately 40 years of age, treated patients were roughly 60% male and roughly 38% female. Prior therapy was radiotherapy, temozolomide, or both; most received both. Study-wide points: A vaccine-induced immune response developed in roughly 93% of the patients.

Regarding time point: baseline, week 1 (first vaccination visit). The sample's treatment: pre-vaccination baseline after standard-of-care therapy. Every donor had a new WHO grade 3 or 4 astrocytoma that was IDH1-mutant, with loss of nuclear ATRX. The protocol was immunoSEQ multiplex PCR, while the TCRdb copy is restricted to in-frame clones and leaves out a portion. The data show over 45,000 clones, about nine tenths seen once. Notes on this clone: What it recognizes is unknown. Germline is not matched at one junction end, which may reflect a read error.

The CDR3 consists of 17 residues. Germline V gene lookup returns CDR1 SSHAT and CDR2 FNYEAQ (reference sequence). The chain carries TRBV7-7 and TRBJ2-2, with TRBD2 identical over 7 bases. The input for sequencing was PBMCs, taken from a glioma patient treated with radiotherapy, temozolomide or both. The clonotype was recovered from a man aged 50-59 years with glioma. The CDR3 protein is CASSLAPFRGDTGELFF. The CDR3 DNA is TGTGCTAGCAGCCTAGCGCCCTTTCGGGGGGACACCGGGGAGCTGTTTTTT.